The 14 T cell receptor beta chains in this list originate from one sample, sequenced in a study of blood T cell repertoires in COVID-19. Sequencing was performed with immunoSEQ multiplex PCR; in TCRdb, only in-frame clones are kept and a portion is missing. Of about 81,000 clones in the sample, approximately 91% were seen once. The sample taken for sequencing was peripheral blood. All receptors derive from a man between 65 and 85 years old with acute or convalescent COVID-19.

J is TRBJ2-1 and V is TRBV18; D perhaps matches TRBD2 (6 bases). CDR3 length: 15 amino acids. Germline lookup yields CDR1 KGHSH and CDR2 LQKENI. Trimming shortened V by 1 base and J by 4 bases, and 11 bases separated the two germline ends. Here the CDR3 reads CASSPRGRKYNEQFF. The CDR3 bases are TGTGCCAGCTCACCACGGGGGAGGAAGTACAATGAGCAGTTCTTC. The variable domain in full, with the rest retrieved from reference TRBV18 and TRBJ2-1, is NAGVMQNPRHLVRRRGQEARLRCSPMKGHSHVYWYRQLPEEGLKFMVYLQKENIIDESGMPKERFSAEFPKEGPSILRIQQVVRGDSAAYFCASSPRGRKYNEQFFGPGTRLTVL.

This chain connects TRBV7-9 to TRBJ2-7, with 7 bases that match TRBD2. The CDR3 covers 15 residues. Trimming cost V 8 bases and J 2 bases; bases outside gene matches: 12. CDR1 and CDR2 (germline): SEHNR, FQNEAQ (reference sequence). CDR3 nucleotides: TGTGCCAGCCAATATAGGCGGGAGTCGGCCTACGAGCAGTACTTC. This translates into CASQYRRESAYEQYF.

This clone was observed a single time. This chain uses TRBV9 with TRBJ1-3, with D tentatively TRBD1 (5 bases). CDR3 length: 16 amino acids. With 2 bases removed from V and 3 bases from J, the gap between germline ends came to 15 bases. Germline CDR1 is SGDLS and CDR2 is YYNGEE. In DNA, the CDR3 is TGTGCCAGCAGCGTCGCCCCAACTCAGGGTGGAAACACCATATATTTT. It codes for CASSVAPTQGGNTIYF. Full variable domain (missing parts from reference TRBV9 and TRBJ1-3): DSGVTQTPKHLITATGQRVTLRCSPRSGDLSVYWYQQSLDQGLQFLIQYYNGEERAKGNILERFSAQQFPDLHSELNLSSLELGDSALYFCASSVAPTQGGNTIYFGEGSWLTVV.

V and J are TRBV10-2 and TRBJ1-4; 9 bases agree with TRBD1. The CDR3 length is 15 residues. Germline lookup yields CDR1 WSHSY and CDR2 SAAADI. With 8 bases clipped from V and 1 base from J, the junction kept 5 bases outside the gene matches. In nucleotides, the CDR3 is TGCGCCAGCCAGCCGGGACAGGGAACTAATGAAAAACTGTTTTTT. It is translated as CASQPGQGTNEKLFF.

Notes on this clone: One end of the junction does not line up with germline, which may come from a read error. V is TRBV2 and J is TRBJ1-5, with TRBD1 matching 7 bases. Germline V CDR1 and CDR2: SNHLY, FYNNEI. The CDR3 has 16 amino acids. The DNA for the CDR3 is TGTGCCCGCAGGGGGGGGGCGGGGGACGGCGGTCAGCCCCAGCATTTT. Translating gives CARRGGAGDGGQPQHF.

The chain uses TRBV5-4 and TRBJ1-1; 10 nucleotides match TRBD1. Germline CDR1 reads SGHNT; CDR2 reads YYREEE (reference sequence). The CDR3 is made up of 15 amino acids. With V trimmed by 3 bases and J by 2 bases, 4 bases remained unmatched. This CDR3 reads CASSSRDRGNTEAFF. The CDR3 region has the DNA TGTGCCAGCAGCTCCCGGGACAGGGGTAACACTGAAGCTTTCTTT.

The chain employs TRBV9 and TRBJ2-2; 9 positions match TRBD1. Losses at the gene ends were 4 bases for V and 5 bases for J; bases not matched to a gene: 6. Germline assignment: CDR1 SGDLS and CDR2 YYNGEE. CDR3 length equals 15 residues. This CDR3 reads CASSRQGGETGELFF. CDR3 DNA sequence: TGTGCCAGCAGCAGACAGGGGGGTGAAACCGGGGAGCTGTTTTTT.

V is TRBV4-3 and J is TRBJ2-1, with 14 positions matching TRBD2. After removal of 6 bases from V and 12 bases from J, the junction contained 22 bases not matched to a gene. The CDR3 loop spans 19 amino acids. Looked up from germline, CDR1 is LGHNA and CDR2 is YSLEER. CDR3 bases: TGCGCCAGCAGACAGCCCGGGACTAGCGGGAGTGGGGGAAAGGTCGGGCAGTTCTTC. Protein: CASRQPGTSGSGGKVGQFF.

This clone appeared a few times. This sequence joins TRBV28 and TRBJ2-3; TRBD1 is a possible D gene (6 bases). The CDR3 loop spans 15 amino acids. The V end was cut by 5 bases, the J end by 3 bases, with 15 bases between. Looked up from germline, CDR1 is MDHEN and CDR2 is SYDVKM. This chain's CDR3 is CASSIRTERTDTQYF. The CDR3 DNA reads as TGTGCCAGCAGTATCCGGACAGAGCGGACAGATACGCAGTATTTT.

This clone came up once. The chain recombines TRBV7-9 with TRBJ2-6; 10 nucleotides agree with TRBD1. The germline CDR1 and CDR2 sequences are SEHNR and FQNEAQ (reference sequence). The length of the CDR3 is 19 residues. Germline trimming cut 5 bases from V and 1 base from J; bases unmatched to any gene: 11. The CDR3 region has the DNA TGTGCCAGCAGCCCCCTACCCGGGACAGGGGTATCTGGGGCCAACGTCCTGACTTTC. It is translated as CASSPLPGTGVSGANVLTF.

The chain carries TRBV7-9 and TRBJ2-7; 8 bases map to TRBD1. Trimming cost V 3 bases and J 6 bases; bases outside gene matches: 10. The germline CDR1 and CDR2 sequences are SEHNR and FQNEAQ (reference sequence). The CDR3 has 15 residues. The DNA of the CDR3 is TGTGCCAGCAGCTTGTCCGCCCAGGGGGCCGGCGAGCAGTACTTC. Amino acid sequence: CASSLSAQGAGEQYF.

This rearrangement joins TRBV3-1 (or the pseudogene TRBV3-2) to TRBJ2-2; 9 nucleotides match TRBD2. The CDR3 covers 16 residues. J gave up 3 bases and V 4 bases, and 6 bases lay outside the gene matches. Germline V gene data show CDR1 as LGHDT and CDR2 as YNNKEL (reference sequence). The CDR3 is CASSLLVAGDTGELFF. The CDR3 DNA sequence: TGTGCCAGCAGCCTATTAGTAGCGGGGGACACCGGGGAGCTGTTTTTT.

The chain is built from TRBV4-1 and TRBJ2-1; no reliable D call. The germline V gene has CDR1 MGHRA and CDR2 YSYEKL. The CDR3 runs 12 residues. V was trimmed by 2 bases and J by 7 bases, leaving 6 bases between them. The CDR3 loop reads CASSQNRNEQFF. Written as DNA, the CDR3 is TGCGCCAGCAGCCAAAACAGAAATGAGCAGTTCTTC.

The chain combines TRBV11-2 with TRBJ2-2; the match to TRBD2 covers 9 bases. This CDR3 has 18 residues. The ends lost 2 bases at V and 6 bases at J; junction bases unmatched: 13. From germline, CDR1 is SGHAT and CDR2 FQNNGV. Written as DNA, the CDR3 is TGTGCCAGCAGCTTATACTGGGCGGGAGGGCCGAATTCCGGGGAGCTGTTTTTT. Translating it yields CASSLYWAGGPNSGELFF.